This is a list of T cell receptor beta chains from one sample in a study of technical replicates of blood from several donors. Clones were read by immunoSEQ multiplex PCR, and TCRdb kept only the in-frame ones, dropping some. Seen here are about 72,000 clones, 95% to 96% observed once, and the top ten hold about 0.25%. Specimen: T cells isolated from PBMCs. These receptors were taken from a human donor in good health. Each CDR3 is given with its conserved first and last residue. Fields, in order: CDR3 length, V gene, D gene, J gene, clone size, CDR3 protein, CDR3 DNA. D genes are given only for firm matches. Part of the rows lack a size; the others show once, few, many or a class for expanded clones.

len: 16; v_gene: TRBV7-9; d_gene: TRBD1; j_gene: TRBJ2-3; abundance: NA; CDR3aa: CASRPRGRGYIDTQYF; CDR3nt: TGTGCCAGCAGACCCAGGGGGCGAGGTTACATAGATACGCAGTATTTT
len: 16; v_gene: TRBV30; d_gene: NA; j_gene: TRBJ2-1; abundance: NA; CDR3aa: CAWSVRGGPQYNEQFF; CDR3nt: TGTGCCTGGAGTGTACGCGGGGGCCCGCAATACAATGAGCAGTTCTTC
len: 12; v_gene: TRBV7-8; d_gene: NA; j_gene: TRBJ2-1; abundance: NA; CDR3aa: CASEGGLAEQFF; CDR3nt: TGTGCCAGTGAGGGTGGGCTAGCGGAGCAGTTCTTC
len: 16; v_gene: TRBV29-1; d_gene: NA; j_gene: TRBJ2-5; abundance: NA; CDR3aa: CSVEDSDWMVVETQYF; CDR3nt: TGCAGCGTTGAAGATTCGGACTGGATGGTTGTAGAGACCCAGTACTTC
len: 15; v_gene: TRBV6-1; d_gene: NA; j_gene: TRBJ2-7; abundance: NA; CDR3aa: CASSEAATSAYEQYF; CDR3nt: TGTGCCAGCAGTGAAGCGGCCACATCTGCCTACGAGCAGTACTTC
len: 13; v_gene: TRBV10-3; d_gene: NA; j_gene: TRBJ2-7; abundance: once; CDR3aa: CAISDINSHEQYF; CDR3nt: TGTGCCATCAGTGACATAAATAGCCACGAGCAGTACTTC
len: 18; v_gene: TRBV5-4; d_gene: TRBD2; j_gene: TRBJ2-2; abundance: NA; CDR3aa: CASSLAGASGRAVGELFF; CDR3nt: TGTGCCAGCAGCTTGGCCGGGGCTAGCGGGAGGGCCGTCGGGGAGCTGTTTTTT
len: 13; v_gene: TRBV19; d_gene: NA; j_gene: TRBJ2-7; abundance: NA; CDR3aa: CASSIQKRGEQYF; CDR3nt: TGTGCCAGTAGTATACAAAAGAGAGGGGAGCAGTACTTC
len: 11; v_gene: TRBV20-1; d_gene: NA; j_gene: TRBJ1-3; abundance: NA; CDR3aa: CSAPFRNTIYF; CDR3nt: TGCAGTGCTCCCTTTAGAAACACCATATATTTT
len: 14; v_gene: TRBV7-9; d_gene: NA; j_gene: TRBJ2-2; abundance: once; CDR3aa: CASSLSGNTGELFF; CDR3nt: TGTGCCAGCAGCTTAAGCGGGAACACCGGGGAGCTGTTTTTT
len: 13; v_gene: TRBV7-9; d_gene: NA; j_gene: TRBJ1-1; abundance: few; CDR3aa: CASSEGRGTEAFF; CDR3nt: TGTGCCAGCAGCGAGGGTCGTGGCACTGAAGCTTTCTTT
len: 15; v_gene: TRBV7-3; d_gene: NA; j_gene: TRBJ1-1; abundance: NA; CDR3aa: CASSLEGTMNTEAFF; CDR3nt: TGTGCCAGCAGCCTAGAGGGCACAATGAACACTGAAGCTTTCTTT
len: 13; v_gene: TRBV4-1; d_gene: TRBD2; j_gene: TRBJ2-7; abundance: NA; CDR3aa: CASSRSSGLEQYF; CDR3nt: TGCGCCAGCAGTCGGAGTAGCGGGCTCGAGCAGTACTTC
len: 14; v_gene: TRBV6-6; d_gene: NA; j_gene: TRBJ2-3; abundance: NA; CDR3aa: CASSLTGSADTQYF; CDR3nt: TGTGCCAGCAGTCTTACAGGGTCGGCAGATACGCAGTATTTT
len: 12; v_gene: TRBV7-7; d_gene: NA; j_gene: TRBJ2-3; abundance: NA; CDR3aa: CAVEKLADTQYF; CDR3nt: TGTGCCGTGGAGAAGTTAGCAGATACGCAGTATTTT
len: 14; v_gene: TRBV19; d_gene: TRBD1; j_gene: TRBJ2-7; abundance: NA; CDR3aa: CASSTRRTGYEQYF; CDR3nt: TGTGCCAGTAGTACCCGTAGGACAGGCTACGAGCAGTACTTC
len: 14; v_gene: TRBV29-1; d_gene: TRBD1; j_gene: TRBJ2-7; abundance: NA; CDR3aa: CSVWTGQLTYEQYF; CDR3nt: TGCAGCGTCTGGACAGGGCAGTTGACCTACGAGCAGTACTTC
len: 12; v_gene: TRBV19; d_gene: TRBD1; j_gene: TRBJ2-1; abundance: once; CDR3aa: CASSTGQGKQFF; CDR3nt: TGTGCCAGTAGTACCGGACAGGGAAAGCAGTTCTTC
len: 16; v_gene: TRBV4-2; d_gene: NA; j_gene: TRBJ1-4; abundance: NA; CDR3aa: CASSQDQGLANEKLFF; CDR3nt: TGTGCCAGCAGCCAAGATCAGGGGTTAGCTAATGAAAAACTGTTTTTT
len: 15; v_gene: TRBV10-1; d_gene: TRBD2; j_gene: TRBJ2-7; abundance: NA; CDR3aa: CASSPGTSPEYEQYF; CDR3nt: TGCGCCAGCAGTCCCGGGACTAGCCCCGAATACGAGCAGTACTTC
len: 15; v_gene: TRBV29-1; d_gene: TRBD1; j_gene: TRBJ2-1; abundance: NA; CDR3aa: CSVEEVRGMVNEQFF; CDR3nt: TGCAGCGTTGAGGAGGTCAGGGGGATGGTCAATGAGCAGTTCTTC
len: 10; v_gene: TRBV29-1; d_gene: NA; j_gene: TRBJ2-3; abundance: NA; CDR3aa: CSVASDTQYF; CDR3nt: TGCAGCGTTGCCTCAGATACGCAGTATTTT
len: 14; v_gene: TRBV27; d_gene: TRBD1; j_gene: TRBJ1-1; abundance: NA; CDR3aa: CASGQGAPNTEAFF; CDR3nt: TGTGCCAGTGGACAGGGCGCCCCGAACACTGAAGCTTTCTTT
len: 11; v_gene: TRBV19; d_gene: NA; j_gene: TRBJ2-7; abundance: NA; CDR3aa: CASAARWEQYF; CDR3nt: TGTGCCAGTGCCGCGCGTTGGGAGCAGTACTTC
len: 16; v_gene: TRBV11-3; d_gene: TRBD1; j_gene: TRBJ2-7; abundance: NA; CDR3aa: CASSLEGQGGSYEQYF; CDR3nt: TGTGCCAGCAGCTTAGAAGGACAGGGGGGAAGCTACGAGCAGTACTTC
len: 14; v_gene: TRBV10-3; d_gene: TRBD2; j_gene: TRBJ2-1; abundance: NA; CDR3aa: CAIRLAGESAEQFF; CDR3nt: TGTGCCATCAGGTTAGCGGGAGAAAGCGCTGAGCAGTTCTTC
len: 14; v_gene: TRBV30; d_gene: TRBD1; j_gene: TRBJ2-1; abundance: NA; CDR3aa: CAWSPYRGLNEQFF; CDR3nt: TGTGCCTGGAGTCCCTACAGGGGTCTCAATGAGCAGTTCTTC
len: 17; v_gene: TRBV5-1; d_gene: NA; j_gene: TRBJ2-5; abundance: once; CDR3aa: CASSLSPGSGLQETQYF; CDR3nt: TGCGCCAGCAGCTTGAGTCCGGGGAGTGGGCTCCAAGAGACCCAGTACTTC
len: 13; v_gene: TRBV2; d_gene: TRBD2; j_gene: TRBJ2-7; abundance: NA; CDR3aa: CASRLAGGYEQYF; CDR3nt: TGTGCCAGCAGACTAGCGGGGGGTTACGAGCAGTACTTC
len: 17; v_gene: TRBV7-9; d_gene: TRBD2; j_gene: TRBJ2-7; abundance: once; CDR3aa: CASSPGFWREGSDEQYF; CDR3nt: TGTGCCAGCAGTCCAGGTTTTTGGCGGGAGGGCTCAGACGAGCAGTACTTC
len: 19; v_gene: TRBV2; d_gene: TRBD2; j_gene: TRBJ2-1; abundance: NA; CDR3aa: CASSDWLAGGPTIYNEQFF; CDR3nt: TGTGCCAGCAGTGACTGGCTAGCGGGAGGGCCAACTATCTACAATGAGCAGTTCTTC
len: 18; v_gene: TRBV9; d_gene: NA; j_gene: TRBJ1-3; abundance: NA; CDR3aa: CASSVAGGDLLSGNTIYF; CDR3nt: TGTGCCAGCAGCGTAGCCGGAGGGGACTTACTCTCTGGAAACACCATATATTTT
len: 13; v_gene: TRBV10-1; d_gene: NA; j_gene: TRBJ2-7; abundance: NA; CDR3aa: CASSQQGQGEQYF; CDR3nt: TGCGCCAGCAGTCAACAGGGTCAGGGCGAGCAGTACTTC
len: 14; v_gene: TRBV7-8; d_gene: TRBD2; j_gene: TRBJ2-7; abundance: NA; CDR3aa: CASSFLAGGGRQYF; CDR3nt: TGTGCCAGCAGCTTCTTAGCGGGAGGGGGAAGGCAGTACTTC
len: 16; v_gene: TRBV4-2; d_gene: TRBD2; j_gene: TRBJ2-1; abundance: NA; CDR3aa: CASSQETSADYNEQFF; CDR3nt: TGTGCCAGCAGCCAGGAGACTAGCGCCGACTACAATGAGCAGTTCTTC
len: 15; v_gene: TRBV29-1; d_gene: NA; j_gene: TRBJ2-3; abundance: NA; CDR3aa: CSVLKGTRSTDTQYF; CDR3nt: TGCAGCGTATTGAAGGGGACTCGCAGCACAGATACGCAGTATTTT